What follows are 9 T cell receptor beta chains derived from one specimen sequenced in a study of cytomegalovirus exposure and HLA in healthy donors (TCRdb year 2017). Library generation was performed with the immunoSEQ multiplex PCR assay. The clones in this table, taken by TCRdb from immuneACCESS, are in-frame only. Not every clone is retained; where verified, under half of the shortfall comes from an unresolved V gene, and the cause of the rest is unknown. The sample contains about 160,000 clones, more than 75% of them found a single time. Around 3% of the sample is held by the ten biggest clonotypes. Sequencing input: PBMCs. The receptors were gathered from a man aged 18 to 30 in good health and CMV-seronegative.

This chain connects TRBV5-8 to TRBJ2-1; perhaps TRBD2 as D (6 bases). This CDR3 is 15 amino acids long. The germline CDR1 and CDR2 sequences are SGHTS and YDEGEE. Trimming cost V 0 bases and J 5 bases, with 12 bases left between them. The CDR3 DNA follows: TGTGCCAGCAGCTTGGGCTCGGGAGAGCACAATGAGCAGTTCTTC. The encoded protein is CASSLGSGEHNEQFF.

CDR3 sequence (DNA): TGTGCCAGCACCGCGGGACAGGGGACATCCTACGAGCAGTACTTC. This codes for CASTAGQGTSYEQYF. The chain employs TRBV28 and TRBJ2-7, with 10 bases aligning to TRBD1. Germline CDR1 reads MDHEN; CDR2 reads SYDVKM. The CDR3 covers 15 residues. V dropped 7 bases and J dropped 1; count of bases not matched to a gene: 7.

The CDR3 sequence: CASSAPGRSYEQYF. CDR3 bases: TGTGCCAGCAGCGCCCCCGGCAGGTCCTACGAGCAGTACTTC. The chain recombines TRBV9 with TRBJ2-7; no firm D call. V gave up 3 bases and J gave up 1 base, with 11 bases separating them. Germline CDR1 SGDLS, CDR2 YYNGEE. This CDR3 comprises 14 residues.

The V call is TRBV4-3, the J call TRBJ2-1, with 10 positions matching TRBD2. The CDR3 covers 14 residues. Germline V gene data show CDR1 as LGHNA and CDR2 as YSLEER. V gave up 2 bases and J gave up 7 bases; unmatched junction bases: 2. CDR3 nucleotide sequence: TGCGCCAGCAGCCAACTAGCGGGAGAAAATGAGCAGTTCTTC. Its translation: CASSQLAGENEQFF.

Here the CDR3 DNA reads TGTGCCAGCAGTGAAGAGGGCAGGGGGTTGGGTGGCTACACCTTC. Its translation is CASSEEGRGLGGYTF. The rearrangement joins TRBV2 to TRBJ1-2; TRBD1 agrees at 7 bases. Germline-derived CDR1 and CDR2 are SNHLY and FYNNEI. V shed 1 base, J shed 7 bases, and the junction held 9 bases outside the gene matches. CDR3 length equals 15 residues.

V usage is TRBV6-1 and J usage is TRBJ2-7; 9 positions agree with TRBD1. Losses at the gene ends were 6 bases for V and 3 bases for J; bases not matched to a gene: 6. CDR3 size: 14 residues. Germline V gives CDR1 MNHNS, CDR2 SASEGT. The CDR3 DNA reads TGTGCCAGCAGAAGCGGGACAGGGCTCTACGAGCAGTACGTC. It specifies CASRSGTGLYEQYV.

The chain links TRBV28 to TRBJ1-1; D gene ambiguous. V lost 6 bases, J lost 1 base, and 6 bases lay in between. There are 12 residues in the CDR3. Germline-derived CDR1 and CDR2 are MDHEN and SYDVKM. This CDR3 reads CASSPGNTEAFF. CDR3 DNA: TGTGCCAGCAGCCCAGGGAACACTGAAGCTTTCTTT.

The CDR3 loop is CASSFSDGGGTDTQYF. The CDR3, as DNA: TGTGCCAGCAGCTTTAGCGACGGGGGGGGGACAGATACGCAGTATTTT. The V gene is TRBV11-2, the J gene TRBJ2-3, with 8 bases that match TRBD2. There are 16 residues in the CDR3. Germline trimming cut 3 bases from V and 3 bases from J; bases unmatched to any gene: 8. Per the germline V gene, CDR1 is SGHAT and CDR2 is FQNNGV.

The chain combines TRBV4-2 with TRBJ2-7, with D tentatively TRBD1 (6 bases). CDR1 and CDR2 from the germline V gene are LGHNA and YNFKEQ. This CDR3 region has 15 residues. V lost 1 base to trimming and J lost 0 bases, with 10 bases between them. The CDR3 DNA sequence: TGTGCCAGCAGCCAAGTGGAAGGGGGCTCCTACGAGCAGTACTTC. Amino acid sequence: CASSQVEGGSYEQYF.